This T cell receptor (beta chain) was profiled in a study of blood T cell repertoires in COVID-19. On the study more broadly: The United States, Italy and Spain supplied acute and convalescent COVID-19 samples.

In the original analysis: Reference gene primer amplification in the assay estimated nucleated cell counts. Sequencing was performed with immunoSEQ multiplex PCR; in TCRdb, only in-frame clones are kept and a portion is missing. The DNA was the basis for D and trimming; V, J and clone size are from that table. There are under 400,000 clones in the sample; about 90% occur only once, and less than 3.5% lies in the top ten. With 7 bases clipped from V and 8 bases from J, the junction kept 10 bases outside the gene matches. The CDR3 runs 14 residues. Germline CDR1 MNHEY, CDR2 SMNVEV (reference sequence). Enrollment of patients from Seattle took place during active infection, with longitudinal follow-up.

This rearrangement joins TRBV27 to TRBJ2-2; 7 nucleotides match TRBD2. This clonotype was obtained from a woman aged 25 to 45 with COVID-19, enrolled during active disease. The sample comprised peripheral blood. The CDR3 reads CASTAAGASGELFF. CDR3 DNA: TGTGCCAGCACCGCGGCGGGAGCTTCTGGGGAGCTGTTTTTT.